This T cell receptor beta chain was recorded in a study of blood T cell repertoires in COVID-19 (dated by TCRdb to the early 2020s). Broadly, across the study: Samples covering the acute and convalescent phases of COVID-19 were provided by collaborators in the United States, Italy and Spain. The prospective study material was composed of cDNA or gDNA derived from T cells, B-cell-depleted T cells, or PBMCs. Subjects who had been exposed to COVID-19, were actively infected with it, or had recovered from it provided the deeply sampled blood TCRbeta repertoires that made up the dataset. The repertoires were released in a freely available public database intended as a resource for research on the immune response to SARS-CoV-2. The samples were drawn from the first 160 participants of the ongoing ImmuneRACE study and from 1,254 subjects provided by 6 global collaborators. A de-identified subject ID, COVID-19 status, age in years and sex were almost always included in the sample metadata. Where available, HLA class I and class II types were obtained from metadata supplied by the sample provider rather than from assay-based typing. Overall study results and their limits: Clinical and demographic metadata were provided uncurated, with the amount varying by source and participant.

In the case of this clone: It has no known antigen specificity. No base quality information exists; no much larger clone differs at one position.

Whole blood was collected in K2EDTA tubes by collaborating institutions according to the institutions' own protocols. For TCRbeta analysis, collaborators shipped samples in one of three forms: frozen whole blood, isolated PBMCs, or DNA extracted from either of those sample types. V lost 8 bases and J lost 0 bases; the stretch between them is 10 bases long. The CDR3 covers 13 residues, taking in both the cysteine and the phenylalanine. Only CDR3 DNA remains: 39 bases, in frame from the first base. The germline V gene supplies CDR1 MDHEN and CDR2 SYDVKM. TCRbeta CDR3 regions were amplified from genomic DNA using the immunoSEQ Assay, a bias-controlled multiplex PCR. As for the original processing: The number of nucleated cells in each sample was estimated by amplification of reference gene primers within the assay. To quantify the absolute abundance of each unique TCRbeta CDR3 rearrangement, sequence reads were collapsed and filtered. For each sample, productive Simpson clonality was calculated as the square root of Simpson's diversity index over productive rearrangements. The source is immuneACCESS, and TCRdb retained only in-frame sequences with V and J called. Part of the clones is not carried over; for the studies checked, unresolved V genes explain less than half of this, and the remainder is unexplained. The D gene and trimming were derived from the DNA, and the V and J assignments and clone size from that table. Across this sample there are approximately 100,000 clones, with roughly 92% seen only once. The biggest ten clones account for 0.97% of the sample.

Sequenced sample: peripheral blood. Rearrangement joined TRBV28 to TRBJ1-1; TRBD1 is perhaps the D gene, given 6 matching bases. The receptor was derived from a man in his sixties with acute or convalescent COVID-19. For the CDR3, the sequence is CASRTDLNTEAFF. The bases are TGTGCCAGCCGGACAGATTTGAACACTGAAGCTTTCTTT. With all but the CDR3 taken from the reference TRBV28 and TRBJ1-1 genes, the full variable domain is: DVKVTQSSRYLVKRTGEKVFLECVQDMDHENMFWYRQDPGLGLRLIYFSYDVKMKEKGDIPEGYSVSREKKERFSLILESASTNQTSMYLCASRTDLNTEAFFGQGTRLTVV.